What follows describes a single T cell receptor beta chain. Its antigen is not identified. Germline CDR1 and CDR2: SGHNT and YENEEA. The CDR3 has 17 amino acids. The junction had 8 bases not matched to a gene; V was cut back by 2 bases and J by 5 bases. The data derive from a study of T cell responses to AZD1222 COVID-19 vaccine. General study findings and limits: Spike-wide vaccine-associated CD4 TCRs dominated at 160-218 and 743-854. None of the repertoires were sampled until the peak T cell response had passed. Reportedly, nearly half of unique spike TCRs recognized epitopes outside B.1.351/B.1.1.7 mutations.

The assay was immunoSEQ multiplex PCR, and TCRdb's table has in-frame clones only and misses some. The table records about 170,000 clones, approximately 90% of them present only once. The sample in question was peripheral blood, obtained on day 0 of AZD1222 vaccination. The TCR sequence derives from an adult in good health. The chain joins TRBV11-3 to TRBJ2-1, with 11 bases aligning to TRBD2. The CDR3 sequence is CASSLRTTSGTHNEQFF. CDR3 DNA: TGTGCCAGCAGCTTACGCACGACTAGCGGGACTCACAATGAGCAGTTCTTC.